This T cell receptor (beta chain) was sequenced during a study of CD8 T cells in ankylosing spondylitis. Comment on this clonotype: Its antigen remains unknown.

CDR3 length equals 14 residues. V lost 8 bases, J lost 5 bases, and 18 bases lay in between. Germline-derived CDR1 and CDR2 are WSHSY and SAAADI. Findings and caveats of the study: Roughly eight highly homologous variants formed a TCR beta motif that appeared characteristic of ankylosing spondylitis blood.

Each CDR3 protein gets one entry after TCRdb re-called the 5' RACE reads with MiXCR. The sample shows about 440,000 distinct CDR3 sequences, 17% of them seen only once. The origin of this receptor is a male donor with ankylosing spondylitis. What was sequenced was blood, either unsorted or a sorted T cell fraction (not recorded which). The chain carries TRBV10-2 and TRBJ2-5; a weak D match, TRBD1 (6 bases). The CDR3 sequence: CASVRNTGSETQYF. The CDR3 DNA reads TGCGCCAGCGTACGTAATACAGGGTCGGAGACCCAGTACTTC.